This TCR beta chain was retrieved from a study of cytomegalovirus exposure and HLA in healthy donors. At the time of sampling, donors were nominally healthy, though unrecorded immune exposures were likely. Trimming stripped 6 bases from V and 4 bases from J, with 18 bases between. CDR3 length: 15 amino acids. CDR1 and CDR2 (germline): MDHEN, SYDVKM. Researchers ran the PCR with 60 Vbeta and 13 Jbeta primers. The method was immunoSEQ multiplex PCR; TCRdb's version includes in-frame clones alone and lacks a portion of them. This repertoire shows about 160,000 clones, around 80% found once; its top ten account for under 5%. Details on this clone: The antigen is not known.

Findings and caveats of the study: Most likely, a cluster of highly shared sequence variants arose as a sequencing artifact. Another analysis was done later, and it associated 17,000 or so TCR beta sequences with HLA alleles at 0.05 false discovery rate. In vitro, three CMV-associated chains proved specific for CMV antigens.

The V call is TRBV28, the J call TRBJ1-1, with D unclear. The material sequenced was PBMCs. The clonotype was recovered from a woman between 50 and 59 years old in good health and CMV-seropositive. The CDR3 nucleotides are TGTGCCAGCAGCCCCGTGTTAGGTGAGGGCACTGAAGCTTTCTTT. Translating gives CASSPVLGEGTEAFF.